Below, 5 T cell receptor beta chains from the same sample are listed, as sequenced in a study of shared clonotypes between healthy human individuals. Sequenced by immunoSEQ multiplex PCR; TCRdb stores in-frame clones only, minus some. The repertoire holds 600,000 or so clones, with 85% to 95% as singletons. Naive CD8 cells comprised CD45RO-negative, CCR7-positively selected cells, excluding terminally differentiated effector memory CD45RA+ cells. Sequenced: naive CD8+ T cells sorted from blood. The receptors were gathered from a woman under 40 in good health.

The chain is built from TRBV4-2 and TRBJ2-1, with D perhaps TRBD2 (5 bases). The CDR3 has 15 residues. V was cut by 4 bases and J by 9 bases, with 19 bases left in between. The V gene's germline CDR1 is LGHNA and CDR2 YNFKEQ. CDR3 bases: TGTGCCAGCAGCCCGGAGGAAGCCCTGGGTTTTGAGCAGTTCTTC. It is translated as CASSPEEALGFEQFF.

The CDR3 nucleotides are TGTGCCACCAGCAGAGACTATCCCGACCTGGGGAGCAATCAGCCCCAGCATTTT. Amino acids: CATSRDYPDLGSNQPQHF. The rearrangement links TRBV15 to TRBJ1-5; D uncertain. V was clipped by 0 bases and J by 1 base, with 16 bases between them. This CDR3 region has 18 residues. Per germline, CDR1 LNHNV and CDR2 YYDKDF (reference sequence).

The chain carries TRBV29-1 and TRBJ1-2; 7 bases match TRBD1. The junction had 14 bases not matched to a gene; V was cut back by 6 bases and J by 4 bases. From germline, CDR1 is SQVTM and CDR2 ANQGSEA. The CDR3 has 15 amino acids. This CDR3 is CSVEKQGWVSYGYTF. In DNA, the CDR3 is TGCAGCGTCGAGAAACAGGGGTGGGTTTCCTATGGCTACACCTTC.

This chain links TRBV10-3 with TRBJ2-3; 11 bases are shared with TRBD2. The germline gives CDR1 ENHRY, CDR2 SYGVKD. The CDR3 consists of 18 residues. V trimming: 0 bases; J trimming: 4 bases; junction bases outside the gene matches: 9. The CDR3 DNA sequence: TGTGCCATCAGTGAGTCGAGTACTAGCGGGAGTCCCGCAGATACGCAGTATTTT. Protein product: CAISESSTSGSPADTQYF.

The chain is built from TRBV7-8 and TRBJ1-5; 7 positions agree with TRBD1. With V trimmed by 9 bases and J by 3 bases, 8 bases remained unmatched. Germline V gives CDR1 SGHVS, CDR2 FQNEAQ. The CDR3 is 14 amino acids. The CDR3 region is CARRTGTVNQPQHF. The DNA for the CDR3 is TGTGCCAGGAGAACCGGGACAGTCAATCAGCCCCAGCATTTT.